These 21 T cell receptor beta chains came from one sample sequenced in a study of identical twins. TCRdb itself ran the 5' RACE reads through MiXCR, one entry per CDR3 protein. The sample shows about 530,000 distinct CDR3 sequences, 13% to 15% of them seen only once. The same data also went into a second study, on yellow fever vaccine responses in identical twins.

What was sequenced was CD4+ T cells sorted from blood. The receptors shown here come from a woman between 18 and 29 years old in good health.

The chain employs TRBV6-5 and TRBJ2-1; the D is unclear. The CDR3 consists of 11 residues. Germline loops: CDR1 MNHEY, CDR2 SVGAGI. Trimming took off 2 bases at V and 10 bases at J, with 6 bases between the two ends. The CDR3 region is CASSYGPEQFF. The DNA for the CDR3 is TGTGCCAGCAGTTACGGGCCAGAGCAGTTCTTC.

There are a few counts of this clonotype. The chain joins TRBV7-9 to TRBJ2-1; D is unresolved. CDR3 length: 15 residues. The germline V gene has CDR1 SEHNR and CDR2 FQNEAQ (reference sequence). V shed 5 bases and J shed 5 bases, with 16 bases lying between them. CDR3 DNA sequence: TGTGCCAGCAGCCCCCCTATATGGGCTAACAATGAGCAGTTCTTC. Its translation: CASSPPIWANNEQFF.

Note on this clonotype: A junction end diverges from the germline sequence, so it may reflect a read error. The chain joins TRBV29-1 to TRBJ2-3; 7 bases map to TRBD1. This CDR3 has 13 amino acids. Looked up from germline, CDR1 is SQVTM and CDR2 is ANQGSEA. This chain's CDR3 is CSVEQGGTDTQYF. As DNA, the CDR3 is TGCAGCGTTGAACAAGGGGGCACGGATACGCAGTATTTT.

This clonotype occurred a few times. A read error is possible here, since a much larger clone lies one base away. This chain connects TRBV19 to TRBJ2-1; no clear D. CDR3 length equals 11 residues. Germline V gene sequence: CDR1 LNHDA, CDR2 SQIVND (reference sequence). The CDR3 sequence: CDSSSIYEQFF. CDR3 bases: TGTGACAGTAGTAGCATCTATGAGCAGTTCTTC.

This clonotype was observed a few times. V is TRBV12-3 or TRBV12-4 and J is TRBJ2-1, with D possibly called TRBD1 or TRBD2 (5 bases each). The CDR3 runs to 15 residues. V lost 6 bases, J lost 9 bases, and 21 bases lay in between. CDR3 region: CASSSWDGLYGEQFF. CDR3 nucleotides: TGTGCCAGCAGCTCGTGGGACGGACTTTACGGTGAGCAGTTCTTC.

This clonotype was counted between two and nine times. The V gene is TRBV25-1, the J gene TRBJ2-7, with D unresolved. Germline CDR1 is MGHDK and CDR2 is SYGVNS. Trimming took 4 bases from V and 0 from J, leaving 10 bases between them. The CDR3 is 14 residues long. The CDR3 loop is CASSGRGPSYEQYF. The DNA for the CDR3 is TGTGCCAGCAGTGGGAGAGGTCCCTCCTACGAGCAGTACTTC.

The chain is built from TRBV12-3 or TRBV12-4 and TRBJ2-2, with no clear D. The CDR3 loop spans 15 amino acids. V was trimmed by 2 bases and J by 0 bases, leaving 7 bases between them. The DNA for the CDR3 is TGTGCCAGCAGTTTACGCGGTCCGAACACCGGGGAGCTGTTTTTT. It encodes CASSLRGPNTGELFF.

This chain links TRBV20-1 with TRBJ2-1, with 7 nucleotides matching TRBD2. The CDR3 spans 15 residues. The V and J ends lost 2 bases and 4 bases, in that order; junction bases with no gene match: 8. Germline V gives CDR1 DFQATT, CDR2 SNEGSKA (reference sequence). The CDR3 region has the DNA TGCAGTGCTAGAAATTGGCGGGAGTTTTACAATGAGCAGTTCTTC. Translated: CSARNWREFYNEQFF.

This chain uses TRBV27 with TRBJ2-5, with D maybe TRBD1 (6 bases). CDR1 is MNHEY and CDR2 is SMNVEV in the germline V gene (reference sequence). V was cut by 5 bases and J by 1 base, with 11 bases left in between. There are 14 residues in the CDR3. CDR3 in DNA: TGTGCCAGCAGTGAACAGGGTCCCCAAGAGACCCAGTACTTC. Its translation is CASSEQGPQETQYF.

The chain combines TRBV15 with TRBJ2-1; the D gene is possibly TRBD1 (6 bases). The V end lost 5 bases, the J end lost 3 bases, and 14 bases lay between the germline ends. CDR1 and CDR2 from the germline V gene are LNHNV and YYDKDF (reference sequence). The CDR3 loop spans 15 amino acids. The CDR3 nucleotides read TGTGCCACCAGCCGCAGCCGGACAGACTACAATGAGCAGTTCTTC. It specifies CATSRSRTDYNEQFF.

This clonotype was found a few times. This rearrangement joins TRBV6-5 to TRBJ1-1; D might be TRBD1 (6 bases). Trimming removed 3 bases at V and 3 bases at J, with 14 bases between. Germline V gene data show CDR1 as MNHEY and CDR2 as SVGAGI. The CDR3 extends over 15 amino acids. The CDR3 nucleotides are TGTGCCAGCAGTTATATCAGGGGTGGTTACACTGAAGCTTTCTTT. Protein product: CASSYIRGGYTEAFF.

V usage is TRBV7-7 and J usage is TRBJ2-6; D gene ambiguous. V dropped 5 bases and J dropped 0 bases, with 23 bases sitting between them. CDR3 length: 20 residues. CDR1 SSHAT and CDR2 FNYEAQ come from the germline V gene (reference sequence). DNA for the CDR3: TGTGCCAGCAGCCCCAACATTCTGGGGTATTCTTTCTCTGGGGCCAACGTCCTGACTTTC. Translated: CASSPNILGYSFSGANVLTF.

In this sample, this clonotype turned up a few times. The chain has TRBV6-1 and TRBJ1-5; perhaps TRBD1 as D (5 bases). The CDR3 spans 15 residues. The germline CDR1 and CDR2 sequences are MNHNS and SASEGT. V was shortened by 4 bases and J by 0 bases, with 10 bases between the two germline ends. This CDR3 reads CASSAEGDSNQPQHF. DNA of the CDR3: TGTGCCAGCAGTGCTGAAGGGGATAGCAATCAGCCCCAGCATTTT.

This chain uses TRBV28 with TRBJ2-7; 9 bases are a match to TRBD1. V was clipped by 3 bases and J by 5 bases; unmatched bases: 8. The CDR3 contains 15 residues. The germline gives CDR1 MDHEN, CDR2 SYDVKM. The CDR3 DNA reads TGTGCCAGCAGTTTCCTAGGACAGGGGAGCCACGAGCAGTACGTC. This sequence encodes CASSFLGQGSHEQYV.

The table lists this clonotype with many counts. The V and J genes are TRBV29-1 and TRBJ2-1; 7 bases are shared with TRBD1. The CDR3 is made up of 14 amino acids. After removal of 5 bases from V and 0 bases from J, the junction contained 4 bases not matched to a gene. Looked up from germline, CDR1 is SQVTM and CDR2 is ANQGSEA. Written as DNA, the CDR3 is TGCAGCGTTTCTCCAGGGGGCTCCTACAATGAGCAGTTCTTC. Translated: CSVSPGGSYNEQFF.

The chain joins TRBV5-1 to TRBJ2-1; 13 bases map to TRBD2. Germline CDR1 and CDR2: SGHRS and YFSETQ. The CDR3 consists of 16 residues. J gave up 6 bases and V 3 bases, and 6 bases lay outside the gene matches. CDR3: CASSSGTSGTGNEQFF. The DNA for the CDR3 is TGCGCCAGCAGCTCGGGGACTAGCGGGACAGGCAATGAGCAGTTCTTC.

The CDR3 protein is CASSFWTGDTEAFF. The CDR3 DNA reads TGTGCCAGCAGCTTCTGGACAGGGGACACTGAAGCTTTCTTT. The gene calls are TRBV7-9 and TRBJ1-1, with 9 positions matching TRBD1. Per the germline V gene, CDR1 is SEHNR and CDR2 is FQNEAQ (reference sequence). V lost 3 bases and J lost 3; bases outside the gene matches: 2. The CDR3 spans 14 residues. The complete variable domain, with remaining parts taken from reference TRBV7-9 and TRBJ1-1, reads DTGVSQNPRHKITKRGQNVTFRCDPISEHNRLYWYRQTLGQGPEFLTYFQNEAQLEKSRLLSDRFSAERPKGSFSTLEIQRTEQGDSAMYLCASSFWTGDTEAFFGQGTRLTVV.

This clonotype was found a few times. At one end the junction does not follow the germline gene, possibly because of a read error. The chain has TRBV6-1 and TRBJ2-7; the D is unclear. Germline V gene data show CDR1 as MNHNS and CDR2 as SASEGT. The CDR3 has 14 amino acids. DNA for the CDR3: TGTGCCAGCAGGGAAGGGTTGATATCTGACGAGCAGTACTTC. Translation gives CASREGLISDEQYF.

This clonotype was detected a few times. The chain combines TRBV27 with TRBJ2-5; 8 bases match TRBD2. The CDR3 is 14 amino acids. V shed 5 bases and J 9 bases; nucleotides not matched to a gene: 11. Per the germline V gene, CDR1 is MNHEY and CDR2 is SMNVEV (reference sequence). CDR3 DNA sequence: TGTGCCAGCAGTATTAGCGGGGCGCCCGCGGCCCAGTACTTC. Translated, it gives CASSISGAPAAQYF.

The chain recombines TRBV20-1 with TRBJ1-4; perhaps TRBD1 as D (6 bases). The CDR3 totals 17 residues. From germline, CDR1 is DFQATT and CDR2 SNEGSKA (reference sequence). With 6 bases removed from V and 0 bases from J, the gap between germline ends came to 20 bases. The CDR3 DNA is TGCAGTGCCCAGTGGAGGGGGAAAATATCAACTAATGAAAAACTGTTTTTT. This sequence encodes CSAQWRGKISTNEKLFF.

The chain links TRBV7-9 to TRBJ2-5; 10 positions agree with TRBD2. V lost 1 base to trimming and J lost 5 bases; unmatched junction nucleotides: 4. Germline-derived CDR1 and CDR2 are SEHNR and FQNEAQ (reference sequence). The CDR3 extends over 15 amino acids. The CDR3 here is CASSLGSGRLETQYF. Here the CDR3 DNA reads TGTGCCAGCAGCTTAGGTAGCGGGAGGCTGGAGACCCAGTACTTC.